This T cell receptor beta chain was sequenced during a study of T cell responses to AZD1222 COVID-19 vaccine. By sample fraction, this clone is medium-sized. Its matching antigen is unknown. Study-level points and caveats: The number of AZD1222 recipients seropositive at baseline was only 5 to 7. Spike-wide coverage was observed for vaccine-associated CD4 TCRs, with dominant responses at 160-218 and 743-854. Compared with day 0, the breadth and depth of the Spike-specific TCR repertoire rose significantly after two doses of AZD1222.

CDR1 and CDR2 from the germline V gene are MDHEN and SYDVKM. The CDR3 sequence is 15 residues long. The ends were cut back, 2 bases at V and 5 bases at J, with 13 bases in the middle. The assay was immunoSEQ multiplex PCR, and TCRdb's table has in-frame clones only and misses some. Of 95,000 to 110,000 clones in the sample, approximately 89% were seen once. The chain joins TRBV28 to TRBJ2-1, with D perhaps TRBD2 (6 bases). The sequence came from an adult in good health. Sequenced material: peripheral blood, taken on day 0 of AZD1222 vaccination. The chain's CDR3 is CASSLPGVNHNEQFF. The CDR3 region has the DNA TGTGCCAGCAGTTTACCGGGAGTAAATCACAATGAGCAGTTCTTC.